This entry lists 25 T cell receptor beta chains sequenced from one sample in a study of beta chain features in type 1 diabetes (dated by TCRdb to 2016 to 2018). Library preparation employed the immunoSEQ multiplex PCR assay. The High Capacity cDNA Reverse Transcription Kit was used to reverse transcribe all of the isolated RNA, meaning that expressed TCRB transcripts were what got sequenced. In its TCRdb copy, this immuneACCESS table keeps in-frame sequences only and misses some clones. Where compared with another copy, unresolved V genes explain less than half of these, and the others have no known cause. Present in this sample are 680,000 or so clones, roughly a sixth of which were seen just once. Of the sample, roughly 0.098% is held by the ten largest clones. Material: naive CD4+ T cells from blood. The cell subset or site label here, explained by the study, means: true naive CD4+ T cells. All receptors come from a man between 18 and 29 years old in good health.

The V and J genes are TRBV9 and TRBJ2-7; D is ambiguous. Germline values: CDR1 SGDLS, CDR2 YYNGEE. The V end lost 4 bases, the J end lost 3 bases, and 17 bases lay between the germline ends. This CDR3 is 15 amino acids long. CDR3 bases: TGTGCCAGCAGCCCCCGGAGTCTGAAGAACTACGAGCAGTACTTC. Translating gives CASSPRSLKNYEQYF.

This clone appeared a few times. The V and J genes are TRBV6-6 and TRBJ2-5; possible D gene TRBD1, 6 bases. Trimming shortened V by 6 bases and J by 2 bases, and 10 bases separated the two germline ends. Germline loops: CDR1 MNHNY, CDR2 SVGAGI (reference sequence). This CDR3 region has 13 residues. In DNA form, the CDR3 reads TGTGCCAGCAGGGACAGTTCTCAAGAGACCCAGTACTTC. Translation gives CASRDSSQETQYF.

This clone has just a few counts. V usage is TRBV5-4 and J usage is TRBJ2-1, with TRBD2 identical over 12 bases. The CDR3 contains 17 residues. Germline-derived CDR1 and CDR2 are SGHNT and YYREEE (reference sequence). V trimming: 0 bases; J trimming: 4 bases; junction bases outside the gene matches: 5. CDR3 DNA sequence: TGTGCCAGCAGCTTGGAGGGACTAGCGGGTTCTTACAATGAGCAGTTCTTC. It yields the protein CASSLEGLAGSYNEQFF.

This clone has just a few counts. The genes are TRBV2 and TRBJ2-3, with D hard to call. V was pared by 9 bases and J by 0 bases, with 10 bases between. Germline V gene sequence: CDR1 SNHLY, CDR2 FYNNEI. The CDR3 is 13 amino acids. The CDR3 protein is CARARSSTDTQYF. The DNA of the CDR3 is TGTGCCAGGGCTAGATCTAGCACAGATACGCAGTATTTT.

This chain joins TRBV9 and TRBJ2-1; 12 bases are a match to TRBD2. The V and J ends lost 0 bases and 4 bases, in that order; junction bases with no gene match: 8. The CDR3 totals 18 residues. The germline V gene has CDR1 SGDLS and CDR2 YYNGEE. The CDR3 is CASSVVWGGTSGYNEQFF. The CDR3, as DNA: TGTGCCAGCAGCGTAGTCTGGGGGGGGACTAGCGGGTACAATGAGCAGTTCTTC.

Of note for this clone: This specimen includes other DNA sequences encoding the same CDR3. V usage is TRBV5-1 and J usage is TRBJ2-7; 7 bases are shared with TRBD1. CDR1 is SGHRS, CDR2 YFSETQ, per germline. The CDR3 is made up of 14 amino acids. V lost 0 bases to trimming and J lost 4 bases; unmatched junction nucleotides: 4. CDR3: CASSLGQGAYEQYF. In DNA form, the CDR3 reads TGCGCCAGCAGCTTGGGACAGGGTGCATACGAGCAGTACTTC.

This clone has a handful of counts. This chain links TRBV4-2 with TRBJ2-2, with 7 bases aligning to TRBD2. The junction had 5 bases not matched to a gene; V was cut back by 4 bases and J by 0 bases. Germline lookup yields CDR1 LGHNA and CDR2 YNFKEQ. This CDR3 spans 16 amino acids. The CDR3 sequence is CASSPSGKTNTGELFF. In DNA, the CDR3 is TGTGCCAGCAGCCCAAGCGGGAAGACGAACACCGGGGAGCTGTTTTTT.

This chain joins TRBV30 and TRBJ2-7; TRBD1 matches at 10 bases. This CDR3 has 13 residues. From germline, CDR1 is GTSNPN and CDR2 SVGIG (reference sequence). The ends lost 6 bases at V and 6 bases at J; junction bases unmatched: 8. CDR3 sequence reads: CACRDRGKGEQYF. The CDR3 bases are TGTGCCTGCCGGGACAGGGGTAAGGGCGAGCAGTACTTC.

The chain employs TRBV14 and TRBJ1-1; 8 bases match TRBD1. CDR1 is SGHDN, CDR2 FVKESK, per germline. V shed 4 bases and J 5 bases; nucleotides not matched to a gene: 12. The CDR3 loop spans 16 amino acids. CDR3 loop: CASSPWTGIRRTEAFF. DNA for the CDR3: TGTGCCAGCAGCCCCTGGACAGGGATAAGGAGAACTGAAGCTTTCTTT.

This sequence joins TRBV15 and TRBJ2-4; D remains unclear. Germline V gives CDR1 LNHNV, CDR2 YYDKDF (reference sequence). V was trimmed by 0 bases and J by 0 bases, leaving 9 bases between them. The CDR3 has 16 residues. This CDR3 reads CATSREISIAKNIQYF. CDR3 bases: TGTGCCACCAGCAGAGAAATTAGCATAGCCAAAAACATTCAGTACTTC.

In the case of this clone: A much larger clone lies a single base off, so this may be a read error. The chain links TRBV6-5 to TRBJ2-1; no reliable D call. The germline V gene encodes CDR1 MNHEY and CDR2 SVGAGI. The CDR3 sequence is 13 residues long. V lost 2 bases and J lost 4, with 6 bases in between. The CDR3 loop reads CASSYRLYNEQFF. The CDR3 region has the DNA TGTGCCAGCAGTTACAGACTGTACAATGAGCAGTTCTTC.

The CDR3, as DNA: TGTGCCAGCAGTGAAGATGGAGCTAGCGGTCCCTACGAGCAGTACTTC. Amino acid sequence: CASSEDGASGPYEQYF. This chain links TRBV2 with TRBJ2-7; 7 bases are a match to TRBD2. From germline, CDR1 is SNHLY and CDR2 FYNNEI. The CDR3 extends over 16 amino acids. Losses at the gene ends were 1 base for V and 2 bases for J; bases not matched to a gene: 8. The full variable domain, its missing parts supplied by reference TRBV2 and TRBJ2-7, is EPEVTQTPSHQVTQMGQEVILRCVPISNHLYFYWYRQILGQKVEFLVSFYNNEISEKSEIFDDQFSVERPDGSNFTLKIRSTKLEDSAMYFCASSEDGASGPYEQYFGPGTRLTVT.

There are a few counts of this clone. The J gene is TRBJ2-7, the V gene TRBV18; weak D call: TRBD1 (5 bases). Germline values: CDR1 KGHSH, CDR2 LQKENI. The CDR3 runs 14 residues. The V end was cut by 8 bases, the J end by 0 bases, with 14 bases between. CDR3 in amino acids: CASGRGQSSYEQYF. CDR3 nucleotide sequence: TGTGCCAGCGGAAGGGGCCAGAGCTCCTACGAGCAGTACTTC.

This clone was seen a few times. The CDR3 region has the DNA TGTGCCTGGAGTGTACGGGACCCCCTGAACACTGAAGCTTTCTTT. This translates into CAWSVRDPLNTEAFF. The chain couples TRBV30 to TRBJ1-1; D may be TRBD1 (5 bases). Between the trimmed V and J ends, which lost 0 bases and 0 bases, there was a span of 11 bases. CDR1 and CDR2 from the germline V gene are GTSNPN and SVGIG (reference sequence). The CDR3 is 15 amino acids.

The chain recombines TRBV5-8 with TRBJ2-7; tentatively, D is TRBD1 or TRBD2 (7 bases each). Germline V CDR1 and CDR2: SGHTS, YDEGEE. The CDR3 length is 16 residues. Trimming removed 0 bases from V and 1 base from J, with 14 bases in between. CDR3 nucleotides: TGTGCCAGCAGCTTGGACAGGGGAGGGGGTTCCTACGAGCAGTACTTC. Its translation is CASSLDRGGGSYEQYF.

This clone was recorded a few times. This chain uses TRBV7-9 with TRBJ1-5; unclear D gene. Trimming took 2 bases from V and 3 from J, leaving 11 bases between them. Germline CDR1 and CDR2: SEHNR and FQNEAQ (reference sequence). CDR3 length: 15 amino acids. This CDR3 reads CASSLNTGPNQPQHF. In DNA form, the CDR3 reads TGTGCCAGCAGCTTAAATACCGGGCCCAATCAGCCCCAGCATTTT. The variable domain in full, completed from reference TRBV7-9 and TRBJ1-5, reads DTGVSQNPRHKITKRGQNVTFRCDPISEHNRLYWYRQTLGQGPEFLTYFQNEAQLEKSRLLSDRFSAERPKGSFSTLEIQRTEQGDSAMYLCASSLNTGPNQPQHFGDGTRLSIL.

This clone came up a few times. J is TRBJ2-3 and V is TRBV5-1; possibly TRBD2 for D (5 bases). The CDR3 runs 16 residues. V was shortened by 0 bases and J by 2 bases, with 13 bases between the two germline ends. Per germline, CDR1 SGHRS and CDR2 YFSETQ. CDR3 bases: TGCGCCAGCAGCTTGGTAGGTAGCGTCCCCACAGATACGCAGTATTTT. Translation gives CASSLVGSVPTDTQYF.

This clone was picked up a small number of times. The chain carries TRBV9 and TRBJ2-2, with D unclear. Germline V CDR1 and CDR2: SGDLS, YYNGEE. The CDR3 contains 14 residues. V lost 5 bases and J lost 1, with 9 bases in between. The CDR3 sequence is CASRPGQNTGELFF. The CDR3 nucleotides read TGTGCCAGCAGGCCCGGCCAGAACACCGGGGAGCTGTTTTTT.

J is TRBJ2-1 and V is TRBV5-4, with TRBD2 matching over 13 bases. CDR1 and CDR2 from the germline V gene are SGHNT and YYREEE (reference sequence). CDR3 length: 17 amino acids. After removal of 9 bases from V and 1 base from J, the junction contained 10 bases not matched to a gene. The CDR3: CATQLAGGPLSYNEQFF. Here the CDR3 DNA reads TGTGCCACCCAACTAGCGGGAGGGCCATTATCCTACAATGAGCAGTTCTTC.

The V call is TRBV6-5, the J call TRBJ1-1, with a possible D match to TRBD1 (6 bases). V shed 6 bases and J shed 4 bases, with 18 bases lying between them. The CDR3 has 15 amino acids. CDR1 is MNHEY, CDR2 SVGAGI, per germline. CDR3 nucleotide sequence: TGTGCCAGCAGCCTACAGGGAAAAGGGGTCACTGAAGCTTTCTTT. Its protein is CASSLQGKGVTEAFF.

This clone has just a few counts. The genes are TRBV29-1 and TRBJ2-7, with 9 bases that match TRBD2. Germline V gene data show CDR1 as SQVTM and CDR2 as ANQGSEA. V shed 1 base, J shed 0 bases, and the junction held 7 bases outside the gene matches. The CDR3 runs 16 residues. CDR3 sequence reads: CSVEVGLAGYSYEQYF. Written as DNA, the CDR3 is TGCAGCGTTGAAGTGGGTCTAGCGGGATACTCCTACGAGCAGTACTTC.

The table lists this clone with a few counts. The chain couples TRBV6-5 to TRBJ1-5; D is undetermined. Per germline, CDR1 MNHEY and CDR2 SVGAGI. V shed 5 bases and J shed 11 bases, with 22 bases lying between them. CDR3 size: 15 residues. The CDR3 spells CASSPTGPAIVAQHF. DNA of the CDR3: TGTGCCAGCAGTCCGACCGGGCCCGCCATTGTAGCCCAGCATTTT.

In this sample, this clone turned up a few times. V and J are TRBV28 and TRBJ2-1; no clear D gene. The CDR3 runs to 11 residues. CDR1 and CDR2 (germline): MDHEN, SYDVKM. Between the trimmed V and J ends, which lost 7 bases and 6 bases, there was a span of 7 bases. The CDR3 region is CASISPNEQFF. The CDR3 DNA sequence: TGTGCCAGCATCTCTCCCAATGAGCAGTTCTTC.

This clone was seen a few times. J is TRBJ1-2 and V is TRBV28; TRBD1 agrees at 8 bases. Losses at the gene ends were 3 bases for V and 13 bases for J; bases not matched to a gene: 7. Germline V CDR1 and CDR2: MDHEN, SYDVKM. The CDR3 covers 12 residues. The CDR3 bases are TGTGCCAGCAGTTTTCCCCGGACAGGGATCACCTTC. Protein sequence: CASSFPRTGITF.

The V call is TRBV28, the J call TRBJ1-4; 7 bases are shared with TRBD1. J was trimmed by 8 bases and V by 2 bases; bases with no gene match: 8. The CDR3 loop spans 15 amino acids. Germline assignment: CDR1 MDHEN and CDR2 SYDVKM. Written as DNA, the CDR3 is TGTGCCAGCAGTTTACCCGGGACAGTAGAGGAAAAACTGTTTTTT. Translated: CASSLPGTVEEKLFF.